This T cell receptor beta chain was profiled in a study of Graves' ophthalmopathy and Graves' hyperthyroidism. The V gene lost 4 bases and the J gene lost 7 bases, with 11 bases spanning the gap. CDR1 SQVTM and CDR2 ANQGSEA come from the germline V gene. This CDR3 region has 12 residues. The TCR beta CDR3 regions underwent amplification from RNA transcripts. The workflow started with a first-round RT-PCR run with HTBI primers and then moved on to a second-round multiplex PCR. From the multiplex PCR reads, TCRdb called clonotypes with MiXCR, one entry per CDR3 protein. Among hundreds of thousands of distinct CDR3 sequences listed, around 40% were seen once. This clonotype was recorded many times. Out of 9 to 10 ml of fresh peripheral blood, PBMCs were obtained.

The source of this sequence is an adult man with Graves' ophthalmopathy. This chain joins TRBV29-1 and TRBJ1-5; a possible D gene is TRBD1 (5 bases). The sample was peripheral blood. The CDR3 loop reads CSVGDSGQPQHF. CDR3 DNA: TGCAGCGTTGGGGACTCCGGGCAGCCCCAGCATTTT.